One and the same sample provided the 18 T cell receptor beta chains below, sequenced in a study of identical twins. TCRdb redid the calling of the 5' RACE reads with MiXCR, one entry per CDR3 protein. The sample has 200,000 to 250,000 distinct CDR3 sequences, 6% to 8% seen once; the top ten hold less than 6.5%. The same sample was also used in a study of yellow fever vaccine responses in identical twins.

The specimen was CD8+ T cells sorted from blood. These receptors all stem from a woman under 30 in good health.

This clonotype showed up just a few times. The rearrangement joins TRBV13 to TRBJ2-7, with D maybe TRBD2 (6 bases). Germline values: CDR1 PRHDT, CDR2 FYEKMQ (reference sequence). Trimming removed 0 bases at V and 2 bases at J, with 8 bases between. CDR3 length equals 14 residues. Here the CDR3 reads CASSLGDYPYEQYF. The CDR3 DNA reads as TGTGCCAGCAGCTTAGGGGACTATCCCTACGAGCAGTACTTC.

V gene TRBV10-3 combines with J gene TRBJ2-3, with D perhaps TRBD1 (5 bases). Germline-derived CDR1 and CDR2 are ENHRY and SYGVKD. The V and J ends lost 6 bases and 0 bases respectively, with 7 bases between them. This CDR3 has 13 residues. CDR3 DNA sequence: TGTGCCATCAGAGGGGATAGCACAGATACGCAGTATTTT. Amino acid sequence: CAIRGDSTDTQYF.

The table lists this clonotype with a few counts. V gene TRBV12-3 or TRBV12-4 combines with J gene TRBJ2-1; the match to TRBD2 covers 9 bases. Losses at the gene ends were 1 base for V and 3 bases for J; bases not matched to a gene: 7. CDR3 size: 17 residues. CDR3 DNA sequence: TGTGCCAGCAGTTTAGGACTAGCGGAGGATTACTACAATGAGCAGTTCTTC. Translation: CASSLGLAEDYYNEQFF.

This clonotype was seen more than once but under ten times. The V and J genes are TRBV14 and TRBJ2-5; D gene uncertain. V was shortened by 0 bases and J by 5 bases, with 19 bases between the two germline ends. CDR3 size: 17 residues. Germline V gene data show CDR1 as SGHDN and CDR2 as FVKESK. CDR3 region: CASSQDSAGALRETQYF. DNA for the CDR3: TGTGCCAGCAGCCAAGATTCGGCTGGAGCTCTGAGGGAGACCCAGTACTTC.

A remark on this clonotype: Compared with germline, one end of the junction differs, possibly owing to a read error. The genes are TRBV12-3 or TRBV12-4 and TRBJ2-5, with D hard to call. CDR3 length: 15 residues. Written as DNA, the CDR3 is TGTGCCAGCAGTTCAGGTCTTGGCGCACAAGAGGCCCAGTACTTC. This sequence encodes CASSSGLGAQEAQYF.

As to this clonotype: This may be a read error: a much more frequent sequence differs by one nucleotide. V usage is TRBV3-1 and J usage is TRBJ2-2; D possibly corresponds to TRBD1 (6 bases). Germline V gene sequence: CDR1 LGHDT, CDR2 YNNKEL (reference sequence). The CDR3 has 16 amino acids. CDR3 loop: CASGHGQPINTGELFF. DNA of the CDR3: TGTGCCAGCGGCCACGGACAGCCGATCAACACCGGGGAGCTGTTTTTT.

In its sample, this clonotype was seen a few times. The rearrangement uses TRBV12-3 or TRBV12-4 and TRBJ2-1, with D possibly called TRBD1 or TRBD2 (5 bases each). The V gene lost 3 bases and the J gene lost 8 bases, with 20 bases spanning the gap. This CDR3 is built from 16 residues. The CDR3 sequence: CASSFVGETITYEQFF. CDR3 sequence (DNA): TGTGCCAGCAGTTTCGTGGGGGAAACAATCACGTATGAGCAGTTCTTC.

This clonotype was recorded many times. The chain recombines TRBV7-8 with TRBJ2-3; D unclear. Trimming cost V 0 bases and J 1 base, with 14 bases left between them. This CDR3 region has 17 residues. From germline, CDR1 is SGHVS and CDR2 FQNEAQ. CDR3 residues: CASSLARFSPGTDTQYF. CDR3 DNA sequence: TGTGCCAGCAGCTTAGCGCGGTTCTCCCCGGGCACAGATACGCAGTATTTT.

This clonotype was seen ten or more times. The chain recombines TRBV10-3 with TRBJ1-2; possible D gene TRBD1, 6 bases. V gave up 6 bases and J gave up 3 bases, with 11 bases separating them. Germline V gene sequence: CDR1 ENHRY, CDR2 SYGVKD. CDR3 length: 13 amino acids. The CDR3 DNA is TGTGCCATCAGCAATGGACAGTACTATGGCTACACCTTC. It codes for CAISNGQYYGYTF.

This chain uses TRBV10-1 with TRBJ2-5; no definite D call. The CDR3 length is 12 residues. Germline CDR1 and CDR2: WNHNN and SYGVQD (reference sequence). V lost 6 bases and J lost 4, with 9 bases in between. CDR3: CASSDVGETQYF. As DNA, the CDR3 is TGCGCCAGCAGCGACGTAGGAGAGACCCAGTACTTC.

This clonotype appeared many times. The chain employs TRBV12-3 or TRBV12-4 and TRBJ2-1; D is perhaps TRBD1 or TRBD2 (5 bases each). The V end lost 3 bases, the J end lost 8 bases, and 11 bases lay between the germline ends. The CDR3 has 13 amino acids. CDR3 residues: CASSLGTPDEQFF. The DNA of the CDR3 is TGTGCCAGCAGTTTGGGGACGCCGGATGAGCAGTTCTTC.

This clonotype was seen at least ten times. The chain uses TRBV12-3 or TRBV12-4 and TRBJ2-5; D may match TRBD1 or TRBD2 (5 bases each). Trimming cost V 5 bases and J 5 bases, with 12 bases left between them. The CDR3 loop spans 13 amino acids. The CDR3 nucleotides read TGTGCCAGCAGTCAACAGGAGGTGGAGACCCAGTACTTC. Amino acids: CASSQQEVETQYF.

Many counts were recorded for this clonotype. The chain is built from TRBV4-2 and TRBJ2-5; D possibly uses TRBD1 or TRBD2 (5 bases each). Germline CDR1 and CDR2: LGHNA and YNFKEQ. The CDR3 extends over 20 amino acids. V was trimmed by 4 bases and J by 1 base, leaving 28 bases between them. DNA for the CDR3: TGTGCCAGCAGCCCCCGGGGAAGTGAGCGGATTGGGACCCTCCAAGAGACCCAGTACTTC. This translates into CASSPRGSERIGTLQETQYF.

This clonotype was detected only a few times. The chain has TRBV7-9 and TRBJ2-7; D is unresolved. CDR1 SEHNR and CDR2 FQNEAQ come from the germline V gene (reference sequence). Trimming pared 1 base from V and 0 bases from J, leaving 13 bases between. This CDR3 has 16 amino acids. CDR3 protein: CASSLDERQSSYEQYF. The CDR3 nucleotides read TGTGCCAGCAGCTTAGATGAGAGACAAAGCTCCTACGAGCAGTACTTC.

This clonotype came up many times. V gene TRBV5-5 combines with J gene TRBJ2-1, with 7 positions matching TRBD2. The CDR3 spans 15 residues. J lost 3 bases, V lost 0 bases, and 3 bases had no gene match. The germline CDR1 and CDR2 sequences are SGHKS and YYEKEE (reference sequence). Here the CDR3 DNA reads TGTGCCAGCAGCTTGGCTAGCGGAGACTACAATGAGCAGTTCTTC. It yields the protein CASSLASGDYNEQFF.

This clonotype was seen a handful of times. The chain recombines TRBV20-1 with TRBJ2-1; tentatively, D is TRBD1 (6 bases). The CDR3 sequence is 11 residues long. Germline V lookup: CDR1 DFQATT, CDR2 SNEGSKA (reference sequence). V lost 5 bases, J lost 8 bases, and 10 bases lay in between. CDR3 sequence: CSARTVYEQFF. The CDR3 nucleotides read TGCAGTGCTCGGACAGTCTATGAGCAGTTCTTC.

The sample holds many counts of this clonotype. V gene TRBV29-1 combines with J gene TRBJ1-1; D call uncertain. This CDR3 spans 11 amino acids. Trimming shortened V by 5 bases and J by 10 bases, and 14 bases separated the two germline ends. Germline CDR1 is SQVTM and CDR2 is ANQGSEA. The CDR3 sequence: CSVLLPDGAFF. The CDR3 region has the DNA TGCAGCGTTCTTCTTCCGGACGGAGCTTTCTTT. The full variable domain, in which reference TRBV29-1 and TRBJ1-1 provide the parts outside the CDR3, is SAVISQKPSRDICQRGTSLTIQCQVDSQVTMMFWYRQQPGQSLTLIATANQGSEATYESGFVIDKFPISRPNLTFSTLTVSNMSPEDSSIYLCSVLLPDGAFFGQGTRLTVV.

There are a few counts of this clonotype. The chain joins TRBV27 to TRBJ2-3; D might be TRBD2 (5 bases). The CDR3 length is 14 residues. From germline, CDR1 is MNHEY and CDR2 SMNVEV (reference sequence). The V end lost 6 bases, the J end lost 6 bases, and 16 bases lay between the germline ends. CDR3 DNA: TGTGCCAGCAGCCCCCGCGGGCGGCCCGATACGCAGTATTTT. This codes for CASSPRGRPDTQYF.